The 27 T cell receptor beta chains below were found in one sample sequenced in a study of cytomegalovirus exposure and HLA in healthy donors. PCR was performed using 60 Vbeta and 13 Jbeta primers. Clones were sequenced by immunoSEQ multiplex PCR, and TCRdb holds only the in-frame ones, with some missing. This table has some 120,000 clones, about 80% appearing once. Sequenced material: PBMCs. Every receptor here comes from a man between 25 and 39 years old in good health and CMV-seronegative.

The gene calls are TRBV15 and TRBJ2-1, with TRBD2 identical over 11 bases. This CDR3 is 17 amino acids long. Germline CDR1 reads LNHNV; CDR2 reads YYDKDF (reference sequence). Losses at the gene ends were 6 bases for V and 0 bases for J; bases not matched to a gene: 7. Written as DNA, the CDR3 is TGTGCCACCAGGGGGGGTAGCGGGGGGGTCTCCTACAATGAGCAGTTCTTC. Translated, it gives CATRGGSGGVSYNEQFF.

This chain connects TRBV18 to TRBJ2-7, with TRBD1 identical over 9 bases. The ends lost 6 bases at V and 4 bases at J; junction bases unmatched: 10. This CDR3 has 15 amino acids. Germline loops: CDR1 KGHSH, CDR2 LQKENI. The CDR3 DNA reads TGTGCCAGCTCGCGAGCGGGACAGGGTGGTTACGAGCAGTACTTC. Translating it yields CASSRAGQGGYEQYF.

The chain employs TRBV29-1 and TRBJ2-5; TRBD1 is a possible D gene (6 bases). Trimming stripped 3 bases from V and 5 bases from J, with 16 bases between. The CDR3 covers 14 residues. In germline, CDR1 is SQVTM, CDR2 ANQGSEA. CDR3 sequence reads: CSVDGATGWETQYF. CDR3 bases: TGCAGCGTTGACGGGGCGACAGGATGGGAGACCCAGTACTTC.

The chain employs TRBV18 and TRBJ1-4; D is perhaps TRBD1 (6 bases). The CDR3 runs to 15 residues. Germline lookup yields CDR1 KGHSH and CDR2 LQKENI. The ends were cut back, 0 bases at V and 5 bases at J, with 10 bases in the middle. The CDR3 coding sequence is TGTGCCAGCTCACCACCCGGGACAAGGAATGAAAAACTGTTTTTT. Encoded protein: CASSPPGTRNEKLFF. Variable domain in full (rest from reference TRBV18 and TRBJ1-4): NAGVMQNPRHLVRRRGQEARLRCSPMKGHSHVYWYRQLPEEGLKFMVYLQKENIIDESGMPKERFSAEFPKEGPSILRIQQVVRGDSAAYFCASSPPGTRNEKLFFGSGTQLSVL.

The CDR3 region is CASRPGQLYEQYF. CDR3 in DNA: TGCGCCAGCAGGCCGGGACAGCTCTACGAGCAGTACTTC. This chain joins TRBV10-2 and TRBJ2-7; 7 bases agree with TRBD1. Germline CDR1 is WSHSY and CDR2 is SAAADI. V was pared by 6 bases and J by 3 bases, with 5 bases of the junction left unmatched. This CDR3 region has 13 residues.

The chain combines TRBV30 with TRBJ2-2; D call uncertain. The V end lost 0 bases, the J end lost 5 bases, and 10 bases lay between the germline ends. The germline gives CDR1 GTSNPN, CDR2 SVGIG (reference sequence). The CDR3 spans 14 residues. The CDR3 coding sequence is TGTGCCTGGAGTGTACGCCTGGAGACCGGGGAGCTGTTTTTT. As protein: CAWSVRLETGELFF.

This chain joins TRBV6-1 and TRBJ2-3; TRBD2 aligns across 9 bases. The CDR3 extends over 16 amino acids. Trimming cost V 3 bases and J 5 bases; bases outside gene matches: 9. Germline loops: CDR1 MNHNS, CDR2 SASEGT. The CDR3 region is CASSELRGSGRDTQYF. The CDR3 DNA reads TGTGCCAGCAGTGAGCTGCGGGGTAGCGGGAGAGATACGCAGTATTTT.

This clone was recorded only once. This chain links TRBV29-1 with TRBJ2-2; D may be TRBD1 (6 bases). The V gene lost 1 base and the J gene lost 3 bases, with 12 bases spanning the gap. The CDR3 runs to 15 residues. In germline, CDR1 is SQVTM, CDR2 ANQGSEA. The CDR3 coding sequence is TGCAGCGTTGAAGCGACGACAGGACACACCGGGGAGCTGTTTTTT. It translates to CSVEATTGHTGELFF.

The chain has TRBV6-1 and TRBJ1-6, with D perhaps TRBD1 (6 bases). Germline assignment: CDR1 MNHNS and CDR2 SASEGT. The CDR3 loop spans 19 amino acids. Trimming removed 4 bases from V and 6 bases from J, with 25 bases in between. The CDR3 here is CASSGGRFIRTGPNSPLHF. As DNA, the CDR3 is TGTGCCAGCAGTGGGGGGCGGTTTATACGAACTGGGCCTAATTCACCCCTCCACTTT.

The table lists this clone with a count of one. The chain employs TRBV7-2 and TRBJ1-2; D is uncertain. In germline, CDR1 is SGHTA, CDR2 FQGNSA. This CDR3 has 12 residues. Trimming took 6 bases from V and 6 from J, leaving 11 bases between them. The CDR3 DNA sequence: TGTGCCAGCAGGCGGGAAGGGAATGGCTACACCTTC. Amino acid sequence: CASRREGNGYTF.

The gene calls are TRBV27 and TRBJ2-7, with TRBD2 identical over 9 bases. The V segment lost 7 bases and the J segment 5 bases; nucleotides outside the gene matches: 6. The CDR3 runs to 13 residues. The germline V gene has CDR1 MNHEY and CDR2 SMNVEV (reference sequence). As DNA, the CDR3 is TGTGCCAGCAAGCGGGGGGTATGGGACGAGCAGTACTTC. As protein: CASKRGVWDEQYF.

The table lists this clone with a count of one. The chain joins TRBV5-5 to TRBJ1-5; possible D gene TRBD1, 5 bases. The V end was cut by 2 bases, the J end by 2 bases, with 5 bases between. Germline CDR1 SGHKS, CDR2 YYEKEE (reference sequence). This CDR3 comprises 13 residues. CDR3 amino acids: CASSLQGNQPQHF. The CDR3 DNA reads TGTGCCAGCAGCTTACAGGGCAATCAGCCCCAGCATTTT.

The chain joins TRBV19 to TRBJ2-7, with 7 nucleotides matching TRBD2. The CDR3 totals 15 residues. CDR1 is LNHDA and CDR2 is SQIVND in the germline V gene (reference sequence). After removal of 6 bases from V and 3 bases from J, the junction contained 11 bases not matched to a gene. CDR3 protein: CASSLSGTVLYEQYF. CDR3 bases: TGTGCCAGTAGCCTGAGCGGGACTGTACTCTACGAGCAGTACTTC.

V and J are TRBV9 and TRBJ2-1; 10 bases map to TRBD2. Per germline, CDR1 SGDLS and CDR2 YYNGEE. With V trimmed by 5 bases and J by 1 base, 9 bases remained unmatched. CDR3 length equals 17 residues. DNA of the CDR3: TGTGCCAGCAGTAGGGGGGGAGCGGGAGGGTCCTACAATGAGCAGTTCTTC. Translating it yields CASSRGGAGGSYNEQFF.

This chain links TRBV19 with TRBJ2-1; TRBD2 matches at 9 bases. CDR3 length equals 13 residues. V was pared by 4 bases and J by 10 bases, with 5 bases of the junction left unmatched. The germline gives CDR1 LNHDA, CDR2 SQIVND (reference sequence). CDR3: CASSRGLAVEQFF. The CDR3 DNA follows: TGTGCCAGTAGTAGGGGACTAGCAGTGGAGCAGTTCTTC. Filled out from reference TRBV19 and TRBJ2-1, the complete variable domain reads DGGITQSPKYLFRKEGQNVTLSCEQNLNHDAMYWYRQDPGQGLRLIYYSQIVNDFQKGDIAEGYSVSREKKESFPLTVTSAQKNPTAFYLCASSRGLAVEQFFGPGTRLTVL.

This clone has only a few counts. The CDR3 loop reads CASSFGTGASEAFF. In DNA, the CDR3 is TGTGCCAGCAGCTTCGGGACAGGGGCATCTGAAGCTTTCTTT. The chain links TRBV7-3 to TRBJ1-1, with TRBD1 identical over 10 bases. Germline CDR1 is SGHTA and CDR2 is FQGTGA. V lost 3 bases to trimming and J lost 6 bases; unmatched junction nucleotides: 4. The CDR3 runs 14 residues.

The genes are TRBV5-4 and TRBJ2-3; D unresolved. CDR1 SGHNT and CDR2 YYREEE come from the germline V gene (reference sequence). V was shortened by 1 base and J by 0 bases, with 6 bases between the two germline ends. CDR3 length: 14 residues. The CDR3 DNA is TGTGCCAGCAGCTTGCAACAGAGCACAGATACGCAGTATTTT. Protein: CASSLQQSTDTQYF.

The chain is built from TRBV18 and TRBJ1-2; 7 bases fit TRBD1. The CDR3 spans 14 residues. V was pared by 5 bases and J by 4 bases, with 7 bases of the junction left unmatched. Germline values: CDR1 KGHSH, CDR2 LQKENI. The CDR3 loop is CASSYDRAPYGYTF. As DNA, the CDR3 is TGTGCCAGCTCATACGACAGGGCCCCCTATGGCTACACCTTC.

The chain's CDR3 is CSGNDNYNEQFF. The DNA for the CDR3 is TGCAGCGGAAATGACAATTACAATGAGCAGTTCTTC. This sequence joins TRBV29-1 and TRBJ2-1; no clear D. This CDR3 is built from 12 residues. Trimming removed 7 bases at V and 4 bases at J, with 11 bases between. Germline V gene sequence: CDR1 SQVTM, CDR2 ANQGSEA.

The chain carries TRBV15 and TRBJ1-2; D might be TRBD1 (5 bases). V was cut by 3 bases and J by 0 bases, with 11 bases left in between. In germline, CDR1 is LNHNV, CDR2 YYDKDF (reference sequence). The CDR3 runs to 15 residues. CDR3 loop: CATSSRTSSNYGYTF. The CDR3 region has the DNA TGTGCCACCAGCAGTCGGACATCCTCTAACTATGGCTACACCTTC. Filled out from reference TRBV15 and TRBJ1-2, the complete variable domain reads DAMVIQNPRYQVTQFGKPVTLSCSQTLNHNVMYWYQQKSSQAPKLLFHYYDKDFNNEADTPDNFQSRRPNTSFCFLDIRSPGLGDTAMYLCATSSRTSSNYGYTFGSGTRLTVV.

This clone was observed a handful of times. The CDR3 region is CASSYAFEQPQHF. DNA of the CDR3: TGTGCCAGCAGTTACGCGTTTGAGCAGCCCCAGCATTTT. The chain employs TRBV6-5 and TRBJ1-5, with D unclear. V lost 2 bases and J 7 bases, leaving 9 bases between the germline ends. In germline, CDR1 is MNHEY, CDR2 SVGAGI. The CDR3 length is 13 residues.

The chain joins TRBV25-1 to TRBJ2-7; 9 bases match TRBD1. The length of the CDR3 is 13 residues. The germline V gene has CDR1 MGHDK and CDR2 SYGVNS. Germline trimming cut 8 bases from V and 4 bases from J; bases unmatched to any gene: 6. The DNA for the CDR3 is TGTGCCAGCTTTCGGACAGGGGAATACGAGCAGTACTTC. Translated, it gives CASFRTGEYEQYF.

The chain is built from TRBV5-1 and TRBJ2-7, with TRBD2 identical over 7 bases. This CDR3 comprises 15 residues. Germline CDR1 is SGHRS and CDR2 is YFSETQ. The ends lost 0 bases at V and 2 bases at J; junction bases unmatched: 5. The DNA of the CDR3 is TGCGCCAGCAGCTTGGGGGGAGGGTTGACCTACGAGCAGTACTTC. It translates to CASSLGGGLTYEQYF.

The chain carries TRBV7-6 and TRBJ2-7; D not certain. CDR1 and CDR2 (germline): SGHVS, FNYEAQ. The V gene lost 5 bases and the J gene lost 0 bases, with 14 bases spanning the gap. This CDR3 is 15 amino acids long. CDR3 in DNA: TGTGCCAGCAGCGCGGCCATCGGCAGCTCCTACGAGCAGTACTTC. Protein: CASSAAIGSSYEQYF.

CDR3 sequence (DNA): TGTGCCAGCAGCAGGGACAGCGTCTCTGGAAACACCATATATTTT. Translation gives CASSRDSVSGNTIYF. The chain couples TRBV5-6 to TRBJ1-3; 7 nucleotides align to TRBD1. The V and J ends lost 4 bases and 0 bases, in that order; junction bases with no gene match: 4. The germline V gene encodes CDR1 SGHDT and CDR2 YYEEEE. This CDR3 region has 15 residues.

The chain carries TRBV28 and TRBJ1-1; TRBD1 agrees at 7 bases. J was trimmed by 11 bases and V by 5 bases; bases with no gene match: 8. The CDR3 contains 12 residues. Per the germline V gene, CDR1 is MDHEN and CDR2 is SYDVKM. The CDR3 nucleotides read TGTGCCAGCAGTCTGACAGGGAGCCACGCTTTCTTT. Translation gives CASSLTGSHAFF.

The chain recombines TRBV29-1 with TRBJ2-5; D remains unclear. Germline V gene lookup returns CDR1 SQVTM and CDR2 ANQGSEA. V was trimmed by 4 bases and J by 5 bases, leaving 8 bases between them. The CDR3 is made up of 11 amino acids. CDR3 amino acids: CSVGERETQYF. CDR3 DNA: TGCAGCGTTGGTGAACGGGAGACCCAGTACTTC.